Each of the 15 T cell receptor beta chains below was sequenced from the same sample in a study of T cell repertoires in cytomegalovirus infection. TCRdb analysed the reads with MiXCR anew, one entry per CDR3 protein. The sample holds 150,000 to 200,000 distinct CDR3 sequences; approximately 18% are singletons and the top ten take 20% to 25%. Sequencing input: CD8+ T cells from PBMCs. These receptors originate from a human donor in good health (CMV status not recorded). Some clones in this sample may be carry-over from other donors' samples.

The genes are TRBV7-9 and TRBJ2-1; 7 bases map to TRBD1. CDR1 and CDR2 (germline): SEHNR, FQNEAQ (reference sequence). The CDR3 loop spans 15 amino acids. Unmatched junction bases numbered 3, after V lost 1 base and J lost 3 bases. This chain's CDR3 is CASSLGQGFYNEQFF. DNA of the CDR3: TGTGCCAGCAGCTTAGGACAGGGCTTCTACAATGAGCAGTTCTTC.

The V call is TRBV6-2 or TRBV6-3, the J call TRBJ2-3; 10 bases line up with TRBD2. Germline V gives CDR1 MNHEY, CDR2 SVGEGT. The V and J ends lost 10 bases and 4 bases, in that order; junction bases with no gene match: 8. CDR3 length equals 14 residues. The CDR3 reads CATASGGEADTQYF. The DNA for the CDR3 is TGTGCCACCGCCAGCGGGGGGGAGGCAGATACGCAGTATTTT.

This clonotype has only a few counts. This sequence joins TRBV6-2 or TRBV6-3 and TRBJ2-5; D may be TRBD1 (6 bases). V was cut by 4 bases and J by 2 bases, with 11 bases left in between. Germline CDR1 and CDR2: MNHEY and SVGEGT. This CDR3 has 14 amino acids. The CDR3 loop is CASSFLDSQETQYF. Written as DNA, the CDR3 is TGTGCCAGCAGTTTTTTGGACAGTCAAGAGACCCAGTACTTC.

This clonotype was found a few times. The J gene is TRBJ1-1, the V gene TRBV12-3 or TRBV12-4; a possible D gene is TRBD1 (5 bases). This CDR3 has 14 amino acids. Trimming pared 5 bases from V and 2 bases from J, leaving 12 bases between. The CDR3 loop reads CASSHFGGNTEAFF. CDR3 coding DNA: TGTGCCAGCAGTCATTTCGGGGGAAACACTGAAGCTTTCTTT.

The chain recombines TRBV7-6 with TRBJ2-3; D may be TRBD1 (5 bases). Germline V gene lookup returns CDR1 SGHVS and CDR2 FNYEAQ. V dropped 6 bases and J dropped 4 bases, with 23 bases sitting between them. The CDR3 length is 17 residues. The CDR3 DNA reads as TGTGCCAGCAGTTCAACCTTGACCGCTACAGGCGCAGATACGCAGTATTTT. Translated, it gives CASSSTLTATGADTQYF.

This clonotype was observed a handful of times. This chain links TRBV28 with TRBJ1-4; TRBD1 is a possible D gene (5 bases). Germline V gene sequence: CDR1 MDHEN, CDR2 SYDVKM. Trimming removed 5 bases at V and 5 bases at J, with 12 bases between. The CDR3 is 14 residues long. CDR3 sequence (DNA): TGTGCCAGCAGTCTCGCGGGGGAAAATGAAAAACTGTTTTTT. Protein product: CASSLAGENEKLFF. The entire variable domain, with the rest obtained from reference TRBV28 and TRBJ1-4, is as follows: DVKVTQSSRYLVKRTGEKVFLECVQDMDHENMFWYRQDPGLGLRLIYFSYDVKMKEKGDIPEGYSVSREKKERFSLILESASTNQTSMYLCASSLAGENEKLFFGSGTQLSVL.

The rearrangement links TRBV7-2 to TRBJ2-2, with 7 positions matching TRBD2. The germline V gene encodes CDR1 SGHTA and CDR2 FQGNSA. Trimming cost V 4 bases and J 7 bases; bases outside gene matches: 15. The CDR3 extends over 17 amino acids. CDR3 bases: TGTGCCAGCAGCTCTTCCTTTGGGACTACGAAGGGCGGGGAGCTGTTTTTT. As protein: CASSSSFGTTKGGELFF.

This chain joins TRBV7-6 and TRBJ2-7, with no clear D. Germline V gene sequence: CDR1 SGHVS, CDR2 FNYEAQ. CDR3 size: 13 residues. V was trimmed by 0 bases and J by 4 bases, leaving 7 bases between them. In DNA, the CDR3 is TGTGCCAGCAGCTTAGCGCCGGAATACGAGCAGTACTTC. This translates into CASSLAPEYEQYF.

This clonotype was seen more than once but under ten times. The chain carries TRBV25-1 and TRBJ1-5; no clear D. V was trimmed by 3 bases and J by 1 base, leaving 7 bases between them. The length of the CDR3 is 14 residues. Germline V CDR1 and CDR2: MGHDK, SYGVNS. CDR3 loop: CASSDLDSNQPQHF. CDR3 coding DNA: TGTGCCAGCAGTGACCTCGACAGCAATCAGCCCCAGCATTTT.

The sample holds a few counts of this clonotype. The V call is TRBV5-1, the J call TRBJ2-1; D is undetermined. The V and J ends lost 4 bases and 4 bases respectively, with 12 bases between them. The CDR3 runs 14 residues. CDR1 and CDR2 from the germline V gene are SGHRS and YFSETQ. Here the CDR3 DNA reads TGCGCCAGCAGCCCGGAAATTGGTTACAATGAGCAGTTCTTC. Protein sequence: CASSPEIGYNEQFF.

The chain has TRBV25-1 and TRBJ2-1; 10 bases match TRBD2. V shed 10 bases, J shed 14 bases, and the junction held 23 bases outside the gene matches. Germline V gene data show CDR1 as MGHDK and CDR2 as SYGVNS. The CDR3 contains 16 residues. CDR3 DNA: TGTGCCACCAAGGGGGCCCAAGCGGGGGGGCCGCCCCGGGAGTTCTTC. Translated: CATKGAQAGGPPREFF.

This clonotype has only a few counts. This sequence joins TRBV29-1 and TRBJ1-2, with 9 bases identical to TRBD1. In germline, CDR1 is SQVTM, CDR2 ANQGSEA. This CDR3 has 13 amino acids. Losses at the gene ends were 6 bases for V and 2 bases for J; bases not matched to a gene: 4. CDR3 nucleotide sequence: TGCAGCGTGACAGGGGGTGAAAACTATGGCTACACCTTC. Translation gives CSVTGGENYGYTF.

This clonotype was detected only a few times. The chain uses TRBV7-9 and TRBJ2-4; D may be TRBD1 (6 bases). V was shortened by 3 bases and J by 0 bases, with 9 bases between the two germline ends. The CDR3 extends over 15 amino acids. CDR1 is SEHNR and CDR2 is FQNEAQ in the germline V gene (reference sequence). CDR3 residues: CASSLAQGAKNIQYF. The CDR3 nucleotides read TGTGCCAGCAGCTTGGCACAGGGAGCCAAAAACATTCAGTACTTC.

This clonotype appeared a few times. The J gene is TRBJ1-1, the V gene TRBV27; the match to TRBD1 covers 7 bases. J gave up 3 bases and V 5 bases, and 12 bases lay outside the gene matches. Germline CDR1 is MNHEY and CDR2 is SMNVEV (reference sequence). The CDR3 length is 16 residues. Written as DNA, the CDR3 is TGTGCCAGCAGTGCCCGACAGGGAAAGATCGACACTGAAGCTTTCTTT. It yields the protein CASSARQGKIDTEAFF.

V usage is TRBV5-6 and J usage is TRBJ2-5, with 13 nucleotides matching TRBD2. J gave up 11 bases and V 6 bases, and 10 bases lay outside the gene matches. The V gene's germline CDR1 is SGHDT and CDR2 YYEEEE. The CDR3 loop spans 14 amino acids. DNA for the CDR3: TGTGCCAGCACCATCAGGACTAGCGGGGGACAACAGTACTTC. Encoded protein: CASTIRTSGGQQYF.